These T cell receptor beta chains were read from a single sample in a study of Ad26.COV2.S vaccination and SARS-CoV-2 variants. The repertoire was sequenced with immunoSEQ multiplex PCR; TCRdb's copy has only in-frame clones and lacks some. The table shows some 180,000 clones, with roughly 85% occurring only once. The sample consisted of peripheral blood, taken after recovery from COVID-19. The receptor source for this set is a human donor who had recovered from COVID-19. Each CDR3 is given with its conserved first and last residue. D genes are given only for firm matches. The size of a clone is reported for some rows only, either as once, few or many, or as a class for expanded clones.

j_call	v_call	d_call	clone_size	cdr3_aa	cdr3_nt
TRBJ2-3	TRBV10-2	NA	NA	CASSEAGTDTQYF	TGCGCCAGCAGTGAGGCGGGAACAGATACGCAGTATTTT
TRBJ2-1	TRBV27	TRBD2	NA	CASSLALGEREWYNEQFF	TGTGCCAGCAGTTTAGCCCTGGGGGAGCGGGAGTGGTACAATGAGCAGTTCTTC
TRBJ1-6	TRBV7-2	NA	NA	CASSPDRGRSPLHF	TGTGCCAGCAGCCCGGACAGAGGAAGGTCACCCCTCCACTTT
TRBJ2-7	TRBV28	TRBD1	NA	CASSSIGQGAREQYF	TGTGCCAGCAGTTCCATCGGACAGGGGGCAAGGGAGCAGTACTTC
TRBJ2-1	TRBV10-3	NA	NA	CATSESSYNEQFF	TGTGCCACTAGCGAAAGCTCCTACAATGAGCAGTTCTTC
TRBJ2-7	TRBV4-2	TRBD2	NA	CASSQEFGTSGEQYF	TGTGCCAGCAGCCAAGAGTTCGGGACTAGTGGGGAGCAGTACTTC
TRBJ2-1	TRBV29-1	TRBD1	NA	CSVLTGVYEQFF	TGCAGCGTTTTGACAGGGGTCTATGAGCAGTTCTTC
TRBJ1-1	TRBV3-1/TRBV3-2	NA	NA	CASSQGGTEAFF	TGTGCCAGCAGCCAAGGGGGGACTGAAGCTTTCTTT
TRBJ2-1	TRBV6-5	NA	NA	CASSVDRGSYNEQFF	TGTGCCAGCAGCGTCGATAGGGGTTCCTACAATGAGCAGTTCTTC
TRBJ1-2	TRBV28	NA	NA	CASSRQSLYGYTF	TGTGCCAGCAGCCGACAGAGTCTTTATGGCTACACCTTC
TRBJ2-3	TRBV4-1	TRBD2	NA	CASSQGSGRAMYTQYF	TGCGCCAGCAGCCAAGGTAGCGGGAGGGCCATGTATACGCAGTATTTT
TRBJ1-2	TRBV6-1	NA	NA	CASSERGKSVGYTF	TGTGCCAGCAGTGAGAGGGGAAAGTCAGTCGGCTACACCTTC
TRBJ2-5	TRBV12-3/TRBV12-4	NA	NA	CATSPGETQYF	TGTGCCACCTCACCCGGGGAGACCCAGTACTTC
TRBJ1-2	TRBV4-1	NA	few	CASSQSDGLGYGYTF	TGCGCCAGCAGCCAATCAGACGGGTTGGGCTATGGCTACACCTTC
TRBJ1-2	TRBV10-3	NA	NA	CAISDAREDGYTF	TGTGCCATCAGTGACGCCCGGGAGGATGGCTACACCTTC
TRBJ2-7	TRBV29-1	NA	NA	CSVEGLPRSYEQYF	TGCAGCGTTGAAGGACTTCCTAGGTCCTACGAGCAGTACTTC